This T cell receptor (beta chain) was observed in a study of OX40 agonist ivuxolimab in advanced cancers. At the level of the study: Patients achieving partial responses numbered three: one hepatocellular carcinoma case and two cutaneous melanoma cases.

Germline loops: CDR1 SGHTA, CDR2 FQGTGA. There are 14 residues in the CDR3. After removal of 2 bases from V and 5 bases from J, the junction contained 3 bases not matched to a gene. Whole-study findings and limits: Determination of antigen specificity was not performed for the expanded peripheral T cells.

Anyone with autoimmune disease history or systemic immunosuppression was excluded. The sampling schedule covered blood at baseline, cycle 4 day 1, and cycle 7 day 1. Only in-frame clones appear in the TCRdb table, and some are missing; sequencing was by immunoSEQ multiplex PCR. Of 50,000 to 70,000 clones detected, 70% to 90% appear once; the ten largest clones hold over 2.5%. Turning to this clone: Its antigen remains unidentified.

The sample was CD4+ or CD8+ T cells sorted from blood, taken in a trial of the OX40 agonist ivuxolimab. The sequence derives from an adult with an advanced solid tumor such as melanoma, head and neck, liver or kidney cancer. The V call is TRBV7-3, the J call TRBJ2-1; 7 bases line up with TRBD2. CDR3 loop: CASSLGGTNNEQFF. For the CDR3, the DNA is TGTGCCAGCAGCTTAGGCGGGACTAACAATGAGCAGTTCTTC. Using reference TRBV7-3 and TRBJ2-1 for the parts outside the CDR3, the full variable domain is GAGVSQTPSNKVTEKGKYVELRCDPISGHTALYWYRQSLGQGPEFLIYFQGTGAADDSGLPNDRFFAVRPEGSVSTLKIQRTERGDSAVYLCASSLGGTNNEQFFGPGTRLTVL.